The 14 T cell receptor beta chains in this list originate from one sample, sequenced in a study of identifying expanded T cells in peripheral blood (dated by TCRdb to between 2018 and 2021). Library preparation employed the immunoSEQ multiplex PCR assay. TCRdb retrieved this table from immuneACCESS and kept in-frame rearrangements only. Not all clones are present; in checked studies, unresolved V genes account for under half, and no reason is known for the remainder. The sample data list some 72,000 clones, and almost 90% of these were observed just once. Under 3.5% of the sample is held by the ten biggest clonotypes. Sequencing input: blood. The receptor source for this set is a person between 18 and 69 years old in good health.

This clone was seen only a few times. CDR3 nucleotide sequence: TGTGCCAGCAGCGTAGACGTAAACACTGAAGCTTTCTTT. Protein: CASSVDVNTEAFF. The genes are TRBV9 and TRBJ1-1; no clear D gene. The V end lost 0 bases, the J end lost 2 bases, and 5 bases lay between the germline ends. CDR3 length: 13 residues. Per germline, CDR1 SGDLS and CDR2 YYNGEE. The whole variable domain, remainder taken from reference TRBV9 and TRBJ1-1, is DSGVTQTPKHLITATGQRVTLRCSPRSGDLSVYWYQQSLDQGLQFLIQYYNGEERAKGNILERFSAQQFPDLHSELNLSSLELGDSALYFCASSVDVNTEAFFGQGTRLTVV.

CDR3: CAISDVVGTGMDEKLFF. For the CDR3, the DNA is TGTGCCATCAGCGACGTAGTTGGGACAGGGATGGATGAAAAACTGTTTTTT. V is TRBV10-3 and J is TRBJ1-4; 9 positions agree with TRBD1. Trimming removed 6 bases from V and 6 bases from J; junction bases left unmatched: 14. The CDR3 has 17 residues. From germline, CDR1 is ENHRY and CDR2 SYGVKD.

The chain combines TRBV12-5 with TRBJ2-2; 10 bases agree with TRBD1. The CDR3 is 15 amino acids. The V segment lost 4 bases and the J segment 5 bases; nucleotides outside the gene matches: 4. CDR1 and CDR2 (germline): LGHNT, FRNRAP. In DNA form, the CDR3 reads TGTGCTAGTGGTTCTAGACAGGGGGCGACCGGGGAGCTGTTTTTT. It specifies CASGSRQGATGELFF. The full variable domain, rest sourced from reference TRBV12-5 and TRBJ2-2, is DARVTQTPRHKVTEMGQEVTMRCQPILGHNTVFWYRQTMMQGLELLAYFRNRAPLDDSGMPKDRFSAEMPDATLATLKIQPSEPRDSAVYFCASGSRQGATGELFFGEGSRLTVL.

The V call is TRBV7-2, the J call TRBJ2-7; 13 bases line up with TRBD2. The J segment lost 7 bases and the V segment lost 6 bases, leaving 9 bases of the junction unmatched. Germline loops: CDR1 SGHTA, CDR2 FQGNSA. The CDR3 sequence is 15 residues long. Here the CDR3 DNA reads TGTGCCAGCAGGCGGACTAGCGGGAGTCCTGGGGAGCAGTACTTC. This gives the protein CASRRTSGSPGEQYF.

The gene calls are TRBV7-2 and TRBJ2-7; the D gene is possibly TRBD2 (6 bases). The CDR3 consists of 14 residues. Per the germline V gene, CDR1 is SGHTA and CDR2 is FQGNSA. The germline V and J ends were trimmed by 2 bases and 6 bases, with 14 bases remaining between them. CDR3 loop: CASSLSSGLSEQYF. In DNA form, the CDR3 reads TGTGCCAGCAGCTTAAGTAGCGGCCTTTCCGAGCAGTACTTC.

The chain couples TRBV28 to TRBJ2-7, with D tentatively TRBD1 (5 bases). This CDR3 has 13 residues. Germline V gives CDR1 MDHEN, CDR2 SYDVKM. Trimming pared 5 bases from V and 3 bases from J, leaving 11 bases between. The CDR3 DNA is TGTGCCAGCAGTGCAGGGAAAGTCTACGAGCAGTACTTC. This sequence encodes CASSAGKVYEQYF. The full variable domain, completed using reference TRBV28 and TRBJ2-7, is DVKVTQSSRYLVKRTGEKVFLECVQDMDHENMFWYRQDPGLGLRLIYFSYDVKMKEKGDIPEGYSVSREKKERFSLILESASTNQTSMYLCASSAGKVYEQYFGPGTRLTVT.

V usage is TRBV20-1 and J usage is TRBJ1-3; D is ambiguous. CDR1 is DFQATT and CDR2 is SNEGSKA in the germline V gene (reference sequence). V dropped 6 bases and J dropped 1 base, with 4 bases sitting between them. The CDR3 is 11 amino acids. As DNA, the CDR3 is TGCAGTGCACCATCTGGAAACACCATATATTTT. Translated: CSAPSGNTIYF.

The chain links TRBV5-1 to TRBJ1-4, with D maybe TRBD1 (6 bases). Germline lookup yields CDR1 SGHRS and CDR2 YFSETQ. Deletions cut 7 bases from V and 8 bases from J, with 21 bases between. This CDR3 contains 15 residues. CDR3 coding DNA: TGCGCCAGCGGTATCGGGACAATCGTCGGCGAAAAACTGTTTTTT. Translated, it gives CASGIGTIVGEKLFF. Supplemented by reference TRBV5-1 and TRBJ1-4, the full variable domain reads KAGVTQTPRYLIKTRGQQVTLSCSPISGHRSVSWYQQTPGQGLQFLFEYFSETQRNKGNFPGRFSGRQFSNSRSEMNVSTLELGDSALYLCASGIGTIVGEKLFFGSGTQLSVL.

CDR3 amino acids: CASSLGSPAGPDYNEQFF. For the CDR3, the DNA is TGCGCCAGCAGCTTGGGGTCCCCAGCGGGGCCTGACTACAATGAGCAGTTCTTC. V gene TRBV5-1 combines with J gene TRBJ2-1; 7 bases fit TRBD2. The CDR3 runs to 18 residues. CDR1 SGHRS and CDR2 YFSETQ come from the germline V gene. V shed 0 bases and J 3 bases; nucleotides not matched to a gene: 12.

The chain combines TRBV27 with TRBJ1-4, with D uncertain. Germline CDR1 reads MNHEY; CDR2 reads SMNVEV (reference sequence). The ends were cut back, 5 bases at V and 4 bases at J, with 5 bases in the middle. This CDR3 spans 12 amino acids. The CDR3 bases are TGTGCCAGCAGTAGAGTTAATGAAAAACTGTTTTTT. Protein product: CASSRVNEKLFF.

The chain joins TRBV5-1 to TRBJ2-3, with D possibly being TRBD1 or TRBD2 (6 bases each). Between the trimmed V and J ends, which lost 1 base and 4 bases, there was a span of 16 bases. Germline assignment: CDR1 SGHRS and CDR2 YFSETQ. The CDR3 sequence is 16 residues long. CDR3 region: CASSLSASEGADTQYF. As DNA, the CDR3 is TGCGCCAGCAGCTTGTCGGCTAGCGAGGGGGCAGATACGCAGTATTTT.

This chain uses TRBV4-3 with TRBJ2-5; D is ambiguous. CDR1 and CDR2 (germline): LGHNA, YSLEER. The CDR3 totals 14 residues. V dropped 1 base and J dropped 1 base, with 7 bases sitting between them. The CDR3 coding sequence is TGCGCCAGCAGCCAAGCTTATCCCCAAGAGACCCAGTACTTC. This translates into CASSQAYPQETQYF.

This sequence joins TRBV15 and TRBJ2-2; 10 bases line up with TRBD1. Germline CDR1 reads LNHNV; CDR2 reads YYDKDF (reference sequence). Trimming took 5 bases from V and 3 from J; bases not matched to a gene: 3. This CDR3 has 15 amino acids. The CDR3 is CATSLDRGHTGELFF. The CDR3 coding sequence is TGTGCCACCAGCCTCGACAGGGGGCACACCGGGGAGCTGTTTTTT.

The count of this clone is one. The chain carries TRBV29-1 and TRBJ2-3; D perhaps matches TRBD2 (5 bases). The V and J ends lost 1 base and 4 bases respectively, with 9 bases between them. CDR1 is SQVTM, CDR2 ANQGSEA, per germline. The CDR3 contains 13 residues. The CDR3 region is CSVEGPGADTQYF. The CDR3 region has the DNA TGCAGCGTTGAAGGTCCCGGGGCAGATACGCAGTATTTT.